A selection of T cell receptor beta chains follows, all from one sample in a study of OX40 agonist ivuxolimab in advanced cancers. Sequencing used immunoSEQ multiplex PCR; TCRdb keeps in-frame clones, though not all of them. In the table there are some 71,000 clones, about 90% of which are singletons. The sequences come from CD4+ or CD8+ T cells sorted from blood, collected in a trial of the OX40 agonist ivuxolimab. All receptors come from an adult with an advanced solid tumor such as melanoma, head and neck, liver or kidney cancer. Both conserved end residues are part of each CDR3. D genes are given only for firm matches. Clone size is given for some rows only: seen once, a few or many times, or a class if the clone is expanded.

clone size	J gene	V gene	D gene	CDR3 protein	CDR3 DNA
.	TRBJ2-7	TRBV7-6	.	CASSPGYEQYF	TGTGCCAGCAGCCCGGGGTACGAGCAGTACTTC
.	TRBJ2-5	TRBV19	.	CASSHRQRYQETQYF	TGTGCCAGTAGTCATCGGCAGCGGTACCAAGAGACCCAGTACTTC
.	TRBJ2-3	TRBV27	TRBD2	CASSSWASGRDTQYF	TGTGCCAGCAGTTCCTGGGCTAGCGGGAGAGATACGCAGTATTTT
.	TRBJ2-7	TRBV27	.	CASSSTLGLLYEQYF	TGTGCCAGCAGTTCTACCCTCGGATTGCTCTACGAGCAGTACTTC
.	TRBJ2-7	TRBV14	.	CASSQETGWDEQYF	TGTGCCAGCAGCCAAGAAACAGGGTGGGACGAGCAGTACTTC
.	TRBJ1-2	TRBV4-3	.	CASSQEPQGLLSSGYTF	TGCGCCAGCAGCCAAGAGCCACAGGGTCTACTGTCGTCTGGCTACACCTTC
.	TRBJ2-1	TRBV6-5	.	CASSYSDSAEQFF	TGTGCCAGCAGTTACTCAGACTCGGCTGAGCAGTTCTTC
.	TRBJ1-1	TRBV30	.	CAWSSSNTEAFF	TGTGCCTGGAGCAGTTCGAACACTGAAGCTTTCTTT
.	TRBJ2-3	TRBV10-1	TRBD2	CASRRNERLAGSESTDTQYF	TGCGCCAGCAGGAGAAATGAACGACTAGCGGGAAGCGAGAGCACAGATACGCAGTATTTT
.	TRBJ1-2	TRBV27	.	CASSFTGDGYTF	TGTGCCAGCAGTTTTACCGGGGATGGCTACACCTTC
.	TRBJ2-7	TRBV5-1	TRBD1	CASSLPLTGDTHYEQYF	TGCGCCAGCAGCTTGCCATTAACAGGGGACACCCATTACGAGCAGTACTTC
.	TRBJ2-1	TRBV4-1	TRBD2	CASSQEAASGSKNEQFF	TGCGCCAGCAGCCAAGAAGCTGCTAGCGGGAGCAAGAATGAGCAGTTCTTC
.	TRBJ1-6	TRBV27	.	CASSFAQGRLPLHF	TGTGCCAGCAGTTTCGCGCAGGGGCGGTTGCCCCTCCACTTT
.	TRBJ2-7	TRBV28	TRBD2	CASSLRSGLAGGGLHEQYF	TGTGCCAGCAGCCTCCGCTCGGGACTAGCGGGAGGGGGTCTCCACGAGCAGTACTTC
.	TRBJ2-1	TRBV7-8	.	CASSLAEAGPYNEQFF	TGTGCCAGCAGCTTAGCTGAAGCGGGCCCCTACAATGAGCAGTTCTTC
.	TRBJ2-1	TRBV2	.	CAWRTERSYNEQFF	TGTGCGTGGAGGACCGAGCGGTCCTACAATGAGCAGTTCTTC
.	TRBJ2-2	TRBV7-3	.	CASSFGGELFF	TGTGCCAGCAGCTTTGGCGGGGAGCTGTTTTTT
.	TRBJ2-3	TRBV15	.	CATSRRGDTDTQYF	TGTGCCACCAGCAGAAGGGGCGACACAGATACGCAGTATTTT
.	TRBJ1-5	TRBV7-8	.	CASSLALYGGNQPQHF	TGTGCCAGCAGCTTAGCGCTGTACGGGGGCAATCAGCCCCAGCATTTT
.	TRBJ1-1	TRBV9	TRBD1	CASSGRGGTEAFF	TGTGCCAGCAGTGGCAGGGGGGGAACTGAAGCTTTCTTT
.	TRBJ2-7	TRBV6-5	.	CASSYDRYEQYF	TGTGCCAGCAGTTACGACAGATACGAGCAGTACTTC
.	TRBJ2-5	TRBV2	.	CASTRGRPISEETQYF	TGTGCCAGCACCCGGGGCAGACCTATCTCAGAAGAGACCCAGTACTTC
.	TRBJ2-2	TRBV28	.	CASSFIGSNTGELFF	TGTGCCAGCAGTTTTATCGGTTCGAACACCGGGGAGCTGTTTTTT
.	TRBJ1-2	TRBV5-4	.	CASSLDSLGGYTF	TGTGCCAGCAGCTTAGACAGCCTCGGGGGCTACACCTTC
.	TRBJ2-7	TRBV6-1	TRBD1	CASSEVDGTGISYEQYF	TGTGCCAGCAGTGAAGTAGATGGGACAGGGATCTCCTACGAGCAGTACTTC
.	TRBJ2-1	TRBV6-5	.	CASSALDLDEQFF	TGTGCCAGCAGTGCACTTGATCTCGATGAGCAGTTCTTC
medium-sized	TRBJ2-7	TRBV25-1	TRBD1	CASLNRTGSHEQYF	TGTGCCAGCCTAAATAGGACAGGGAGCCACGAGCAGTACTTC
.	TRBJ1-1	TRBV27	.	CASSLAGNTEAFF	TGTGCCAGCAGTTTGGCAGGGAACACTGAAGCTTTCTTT
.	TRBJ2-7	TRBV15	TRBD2	CATSNPGLADYEQYF	TGTGCCACCAGCAACCCGGGACTAGCAGACTACGAGCAGTACTTC
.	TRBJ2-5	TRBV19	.	CASSMRENQETQYF	TGTGCCAGTAGTATGAGGGAAAACCAAGAGACCCAGTACTTC
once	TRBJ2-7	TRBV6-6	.	CASSYPPLTPEQYF	TGTGCCAGCAGTTATCCGCCCTTGACCCCCGAGCAGTACTTC
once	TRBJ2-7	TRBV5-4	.	CASSGGKDYEQYF	TGTGCCAGCAGCGGCGGGAAAGACTACGAGCAGTACTTC
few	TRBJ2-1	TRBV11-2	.	CASSLQGGSYNEQFF	TGTGCCAGCAGCTTACAGGGGGGTAGCTACAATGAGCAGTTCTTC
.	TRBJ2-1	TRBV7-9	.	CASSSHRDSYNEQFF	TGTGCCAGCAGCTCCCATCGGGACTCCTACAATGAGCAGTTCTTC
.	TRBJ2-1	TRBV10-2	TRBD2	CASSEGGLDGDEQFF	TGCGCCAGCAGTGAGGGGGGACTAGACGGGGATGAGCAGTTCTTC
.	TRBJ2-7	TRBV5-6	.	CASSFQDYEQYF	TGTGCCAGCAGCTTTCAAGACTACGAGCAGTACTTC
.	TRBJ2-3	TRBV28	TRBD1	CASSFLQGRADTQYF	TGTGCCAGCAGTTTTTTACAGGGGAGAGCAGATACGCAGTATTTT
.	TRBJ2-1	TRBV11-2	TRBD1	CASSKTGTEYNEQFF	TGTGCCAGCAGCAAGACCGGGACAGAATACAATGAGCAGTTCTTC
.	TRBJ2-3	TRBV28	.	CASSSYLGGDTQYF	TGTGCCAGCAGTTCCTACCTGGGGGGAGATACGCAGTATTTT
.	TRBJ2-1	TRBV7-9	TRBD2	CASSLELAGDMNNEQFF	TGTGCCAGCAGCTTAGAACTAGCGGGAGATATGAACAATGAGCAGTTCTTC
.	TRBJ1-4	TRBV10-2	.	CASSRGQPLGDANEKLFF	TGCGCCAGCAGCCGTGGCCAACCCTTGGGTGATGCTAATGAAAAACTGTTTTTT
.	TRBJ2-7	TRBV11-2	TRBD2	CASSLDPGLTYEQYF	TGTGCCAGCAGCTTAGACCCGGGACTAACCTACGAGCAGTACTTC
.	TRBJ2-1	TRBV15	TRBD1	CATSRSQQGGLNEQFF	TGTGCCACCAGCAGGAGCCAACAGGGGGGTTTGAATGAGCAGTTCTTC
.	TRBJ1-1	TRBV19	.	CASSIAHVTNTEAFF	TGTGCCAGTAGTATAGCTCACGTGACGAACACTGAAGCTTTCTTT
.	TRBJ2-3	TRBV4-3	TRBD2	CASSQGRTRSQFTDTQYF	TGCGCCAGCAGCCAGGGGAGGACTAGGTCCCAATTCACAGATACGCAGTATTTT
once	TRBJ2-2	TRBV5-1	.	CASSRAGPSNTGELFF	TGCGCCAGCAGTAGGGCAGGACCGTCGAACACCGGGGAGCTGTTTTTT
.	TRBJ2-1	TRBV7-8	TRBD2	CASSSVAGGDEQFF	TGTGCCAGCAGCTCCGTAGCGGGAGGAGATGAGCAGTTCTTC
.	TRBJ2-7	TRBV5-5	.	CASSLEQLTYEQYF	TGTGCCAGCAGCTTGGAACAGCTGACGTACGAGCAGTACTTC
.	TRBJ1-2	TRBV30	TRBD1	CAWNGGQGVRDGYTF	TGTGCCTGGAACGGTGGACAGGGGGTACGCGATGGCTACACCTTC
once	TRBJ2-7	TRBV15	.	CATSRDRGARYEQYF	TGTGCCACCAGCAGAGATCGGGGAGCTCGGTACGAGCAGTACTTC
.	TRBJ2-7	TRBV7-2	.	CASSPPTGSYEQYF	TGTGCCAGCAGCCCCCCGACAGGAAGCTACGAGCAGTACTTC
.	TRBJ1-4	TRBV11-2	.	CASSFGNEKLFF	TGTGCCAGCAGCTTCGGAAATGAAAAACTGTTTTTT
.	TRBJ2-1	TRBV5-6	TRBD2	CASSLGTSAEQFF	TGTGCCAGCAGCTTAGGGACTAGCGCTGAGCAGTTCTTC
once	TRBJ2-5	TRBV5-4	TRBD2	CASRSGSGIRETQYF	TGTGCCAGCAGGTCGGGGAGCGGGATTAGGGAGACCCAGTACTTC
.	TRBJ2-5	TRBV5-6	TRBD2	CASSWEGRVQETQYF	TGTGCCAGCAGCTGGGAAGGGAGGGTCCAAGAGACCCAGTACTTC
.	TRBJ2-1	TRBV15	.	CATSREARYNEQFF	TGTGCCACCAGCAGAGAAGCTAGGTACAATGAGCAGTTCTTC
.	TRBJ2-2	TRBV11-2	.	CGTGDDTGELFF	TGTGGAACGGGAGATGACACCGGGGAGCTGTTTTTT
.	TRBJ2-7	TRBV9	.	CASSVGGKGEQYF	TGTGCCAGCAGCGTAGGTGGGAAAGGCGAGCAGTACTTC
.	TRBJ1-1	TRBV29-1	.	CSVLTGNTEAFF	TGCAGCGTACTTACAGGGAACACTGAAGCTTTCTTT